Following are 29 T cell receptor beta chains from one sample sequenced in a study of human T cells and chemical hapten exposure. Time point in this sample: pre-sensitization, week 0. Regarding treatment: therapeutic diphenylcyclopropenone sensitization with weekly scalp DPC. MiXCR, run by TCRdb on the RACE reads, gives a single entry per CDR3 protein. The data hold roughly 100,000 distinct CDR3 sequences, with approximately 12% observed a single time. The sample in question was whole blood, obtained in connection with sensitization to the hapten diphenylcyclopropenone (DPC). These receptor sequences come from a woman aged 45-60 years with alopecia areata. Some clones in this sample may be carry-over from other donors' samples.

V gene TRBV7-9 combines with J gene TRBJ2-3; 7 bases agree with TRBD1. With V trimmed by 5 bases and J by 4 bases, 15 bases remained unmatched. Germline V gene sequence: CDR1 SEHNR, CDR2 FQNEAQ (reference sequence). CDR3 length: 17 residues. CDR3 sequence reads: CASSPTTPGQRADTQYF. As DNA, the CDR3 is TGTGCCAGCAGCCCGACTACACCGGGACAGAGGGCAGATACGCAGTATTTT. Complete variable domain (other parts from reference TRBV7-9 and TRBJ2-3): DTGVSQNPRHKITKRGQNVTFRCDPISEHNRLYWYRQTLGQGPEFLTYFQNEAQLEKSRLLSDRFSAERPKGSFSTLEIQRTEQGDSAMYLCASSPTTPGQRADTQYFGPGTRLTVL.

This clonotype was seen repeatedly, ten times or more. This sequence joins TRBV4-3 and TRBJ2-3, with D possibly TRBD2 on 5 matching bases. The CDR3 length is 16 residues. V lost 3 bases to trimming and J lost 2 bases, with 15 bases between them. Germline lookup yields CDR1 LGHNA and CDR2 YSLEER. The CDR3: CASSQDLGLHTDTQYF. CDR3 DNA sequence: TGCGCCAGCAGCCAGGACCTCGGACTCCACACAGATACGCAGTATTTT.

This clonotype was observed at least ten times. DNA of the CDR3: TGTGCCAGCAGAGACAGGGATCTCAATCAGCCCCAGCATTTT. Translation gives CASRDRDLNQPQHF. The chain combines TRBV2 with TRBJ1-5; 7 bases are shared with TRBD1. The junction had 5 bases not matched to a gene; V was cut back by 6 bases and J by 3 bases. The CDR3 runs to 14 residues. CDR1 is SNHLY and CDR2 is FYNNEI in the germline V gene.

Ten or more counts support this clonotype. V gene TRBV20-1 combines with J gene TRBJ1-5, with D hard to call. Germline V gives CDR1 DFQATT, CDR2 SNEGSKA (reference sequence). This CDR3 comprises 14 residues. V lost 1 base, J lost 4 bases, and 11 bases lay in between. The CDR3 region is CSARGDLENQPQHF. The CDR3 region has the DNA TGCAGTGCTAGAGGTGACCTAGAGAATCAGCCCCAGCATTTT.

The chain couples TRBV29-1 to TRBJ2-3; D is uncertain. The V gene lost 5 bases and the J gene lost 4 bases, with 10 bases spanning the gap. The CDR3 length is 12 residues. Germline V gene sequence: CDR1 SQVTM, CDR2 ANQGSEA. DNA of the CDR3: TGCAGCGTTTCAGTGGGTTCAGATACGCAGTATTTT. Protein: CSVSVGSDTQYF.

The chain joins TRBV6-4 to TRBJ2-2; D possibly corresponds to TRBD2 (6 bases). Germline V gives CDR1 MRHNA, CDR2 SNTAGT. With 2 bases removed from V and 5 bases from J, the gap between germline ends came to 9 bases. The CDR3 is made up of 14 amino acids. CDR3 DNA sequence: TGTGCCAGCAGTGACGGCGGGGAAACCGGGGAGCTGTTTTTT. Amino acids: CASSDGGETGELFF.

The chain uses TRBV12-3 or TRBV12-4 and TRBJ2-3; D tentatively fits TRBD1 or TRBD2 (5 bases each). V lost 3 bases, J lost 1 base, and 14 bases lay in between. This CDR3 has 16 amino acids. The CDR3, as DNA: TGTGCCAGCAGTTTTCGGAGTGGGACCGGCACAGATACGCAGTATTTT. Its translation is CASSFRSGTGTDTQYF.

The rearrangement joins TRBV7-9 to TRBJ1-1; 8 nucleotides agree with TRBD1. Germline loops: CDR1 SEHNR, CDR2 FQNEAQ (reference sequence). There are 14 residues in the CDR3. The J segment lost 1 base and the V segment lost 9 bases, leaving 7 bases of the junction unmatched. The DNA of the CDR3 is TGTGCCAGTACTCGACAGGGGCAGAACACTGAAGCTTTCTTT. Residues: CASTRQGQNTEAFF.

The sample holds many counts of this clonotype. V is TRBV7-9 and J is TRBJ2-2, with 8 nucleotides matching TRBD2. Germline CDR1 reads SEHNR; CDR2 reads FQNEAQ (reference sequence). The trim removed 6 bases at V and 4 bases at J, leaving 7 bases unmatched. There are 15 residues in the CDR3. CDR3 coding DNA: TGTGCCAGCAGTCTGGGGACTAGAGTCACCGGGGAGCTGTTTTTT. Residues: CASSLGTRVTGELFF.

This clonotype was detected many times. This rearrangement joins TRBV4-2 to TRBJ2-3; 16 positions match TRBD2. Germline trimming cut 4 bases from V and 1 base from J; bases unmatched to any gene: 14. The germline V gene encodes CDR1 LGHNA and CDR2 YNFKEQ. The CDR3 spans 21 residues. CDR3 sequence reads: CASSPKRGTSGRAERTDTQYF. DNA of the CDR3: TGTGCCAGCAGCCCAAAGAGGGGGACTAGCGGGAGGGCCGAGCGCACAGATACGCAGTATTTT.

A few counts support this clonotype. The J gene is TRBJ1-1, the V gene TRBV11-1, with TRBD1 as a possible D gene (5 bases). The CDR3 loop spans 12 amino acids. The V gene lost 4 bases and the J gene lost 6 bases, with 9 bases spanning the gap. CDR1 SGHAT and CDR2 FQDESV come from the germline V gene (reference sequence). The CDR3 DNA reads TGTGCCAGCAGCTGGGGACTTTCTGAAGCTTTCTTT. Its protein product is CASSWGLSEAFF.

There are a few counts of this clonotype. The rearrangement links TRBV7-9 to TRBJ1-2, with D unclear. This CDR3 comprises 13 residues. V was pared by 6 bases and J by 6 bases, with 14 bases between. Germline V lookup: CDR1 SEHNR, CDR2 FQNEAQ (reference sequence). CDR3 in DNA: TGTGCCAGCAGTTTAACCCAGACTCATGGCTACACCTTC. Translating gives CASSLTQTHGYTF.

This clonotype came up a few times. The CDR3 DNA is TGTGCCAGCAGTCTGAGCCTCTCTGGGGCCAACGTCCTGACTTTC. Amino acid sequence: CASSLSLSGANVLTF. V and J are TRBV28 and TRBJ2-6; D is unresolved. Deletions cut 5 bases from V and 0 bases from J, with 8 bases between. This CDR3 is 15 amino acids long. CDR1 is MDHEN, CDR2 SYDVKM, per germline.

This clonotype was found many times. V gene TRBV12-3 or TRBV12-4 combines with J gene TRBJ1-1, with D tentatively TRBD1 (5 bases). CDR3 length equals 13 residues. Trimming shortened V by 6 bases and J by 1 base, and 9 bases separated the two germline ends. The CDR3 loop is CASSRQGNTEAFF. In nucleotides, the CDR3 is TGTGCCAGCAGCCGGCAGGGGAACACTGAAGCTTTCTTT.

The gene calls are TRBV7-2 and TRBJ2-7; 8 nucleotides line up with TRBD1. V gave up 1 base and J gave up 6 bases; unmatched junction bases: 5. This CDR3 has 14 residues. The germline gives CDR1 SGHTA, CDR2 FQGNSA. The CDR3 nucleotides read TGTGCCAGCAGCTTAGAAGGCAGGGGGCGCGAGCAGTACTTC. Translating it yields CASSLEGRGREQYF.

This clonotype was observed a handful of times. The gene calls are TRBV5-1 and TRBJ2-7; 7 bases match TRBD1. This CDR3 is 14 amino acids long. From germline, CDR1 is SGHRS and CDR2 YFSETQ. J lost 3 bases, V lost 4 bases, and 7 bases had no gene match. The CDR3 here is CASSMGTDIYEQYF. The CDR3 DNA reads TGCGCCAGCAGCATGGGGACAGATATCTACGAGCAGTACTTC. The variable domain in full, completed from reference TRBV5-1 and TRBJ2-7, reads KAGVTQTPRYLIKTRGQQVTLSCSPISGHRSVSWYQQTPGQGLQFLFEYFSETQRNKGNFPGRFSGRQFSNSRSEMNVSTLELGDSALYLCASSMGTDIYEQYFGPGTRLTVT.

V and J are TRBV29-1 and TRBJ2-7, with 9 nucleotides matching TRBD1. This CDR3 has 15 residues. V lost 6 bases, J lost 6 bases, and 15 bases stayed unmatched. Germline V gives CDR1 SQVTM, CDR2 ANQGSEA. CDR3 DNA sequence: TGCAGCGTAGGAAAACAGGGGGCCCTCTCGCTCGAGCAGTACTTC. This translates into CSVGKQGALSLEQYF.

This clonotype was seen at least ten times. The chain links TRBV6-2 or TRBV6-3 to TRBJ2-5; D is uncertain. V gave up 2 bases and J gave up 4 bases, with 11 bases separating them. The CDR3 length is 14 residues. Germline V gene sequence: CDR1 MNHEY, CDR2 SVGEGT. The CDR3 is CASSYDSVRETQYF. The DNA of the CDR3 is TGTGCCAGCAGTTACGATTCAGTCAGAGAGACCCAGTACTTC.

This clonotype was detected many times. The rearrangement uses TRBV12-3 or TRBV12-4 and TRBJ2-7, with D perhaps matching TRBD2 (6 bases). With 6 bases removed from V and 3 bases from J, the gap between germline ends came to 18 bases. The CDR3 sequence is 15 residues long. The CDR3 DNA reads as TGTGCCAGCAGCCTCGAGGGGACGGAGGGCTACGAGCAGTACTTC. It translates to CASSLEGTEGYEQYF.

This clonotype was seen a handful of times. This sequence joins TRBV12-3 or TRBV12-4 and TRBJ2-3; 7 bases align to TRBD1. The CDR3 runs to 12 residues. V lost 8 bases, J lost 8 bases, and 7 bases stayed unmatched. CDR3 bases: TGTGCCAGCCTTGGGACAGATGGTACGCAGTATTTT. This translates into CASLGTDGTQYF.

The rearrangement joins TRBV19 to TRBJ2-7; TRBD1 agrees at 7 bases. V lost 4 bases to trimming and J lost 3 bases; unmatched junction nucleotides: 6. The germline V gene has CDR1 LNHDA and CDR2 SQIVND (reference sequence). The CDR3 length is 14 residues. Here the CDR3 DNA reads TGTGCCAGTAGTAGAGCCGGGACAGACTACGAGCAGTACTTC. Amino acids: CASSRAGTDYEQYF. Supplemented by reference TRBV19 and TRBJ2-7, the full variable domain reads DGGITQSPKYLFRKEGQNVTLSCEQNLNHDAMYWYRQDPGQGLRLIYYSQIVNDFQKGDIAEGYSVSREKKESFPLTVTSAQKNPTAFYLCASSRAGTDYEQYFGPGTRLTVT.

The chain links TRBV28 to TRBJ1-4, with unresolved D. The V gene lost 7 bases and the J gene lost 10 bases, with 7 bases spanning the gap. There are 10 residues in the CDR3. Germline-derived CDR1 and CDR2 are MDHEN and SYDVKM. The DNA for the CDR3 is TGTGCCAGCATCGGCGGAAAACTGTTTTTT. It translates to CASIGGKLFF.

Here the CDR3 reads CASSRPTGSQYF. CDR3 nucleotide sequence: TGTGCCAGCAGTCGACCTACCGGCTCGCAGTACTTC. This sequence joins TRBV28 and TRBJ2-7; D ambiguous. In germline, CDR1 is MDHEN, CDR2 SYDVKM. V was trimmed by 5 bases and J by 9 bases, leaving 14 bases between them. The CDR3 runs to 12 residues.

This clonotype was observed a few times. V is TRBV28 and J is TRBJ2-3; the D gene is possibly TRBD2 (5 bases). The V end lost 6 bases, the J end lost 11 bases, and 15 bases lay between the germline ends. The CDR3 totals 12 residues. Looked up from germline, CDR1 is MDHEN and CDR2 is SYDVKM. The CDR3 nucleotides read TGTGCCAGCAGCCGACTACCGGGGAAGCAGTATTTT. Protein product: CASSRLPGKQYF.

The chain couples TRBV12-3 or TRBV12-4 to TRBJ1-4; 10 bases line up with TRBD1. The V gene end was trimmed by 6 bases and the J gene end by 3 bases; junction bases not matched to a gene: 4. The CDR3 loop spans 15 amino acids. The CDR3 reads CASSDRGHANEKLFF. DNA of the CDR3: TGTGCCAGCAGCGACAGGGGGCATGCTAATGAAAAACTGTTTTTT.

This clonotype was detected only a few times. This sequence joins TRBV29-1 and TRBJ2-2, with no clear D. CDR3 length: 14 residues. V shed 3 bases and J shed 3 bases, with 11 bases lying between them. Germline V gene lookup returns CDR1 SQVTM and CDR2 ANQGSEA. CDR3 protein: CSVEVAPYTGELFF. The CDR3 DNA sequence: TGCAGCGTTGAGGTGGCGCCATACACCGGGGAGCTGTTTTTT.

J is TRBJ2-1 and V is TRBV29-1, with a weak D call TRBD2 (6 bases). The germline V gene encodes CDR1 SQVTM and CDR2 ANQGSEA. The CDR3 is 14 residues long. The germline V and J ends were trimmed by 6 bases and 4 bases, with 16 bases remaining between them. CDR3 nucleotide sequence: TGCAGCGTCGTAGCGGAGGGCTTTTACAATGAGCAGTTCTTC. Its translation: CSVVAEGFYNEQFF.

The table lists this clonotype with many counts. The chain uses TRBV28 and TRBJ1-1; possible D gene TRBD1, 6 bases. The CDR3 has 12 residues. CDR1 and CDR2 from the germline V gene are MDHEN and SYDVKM. Trimming stripped 8 bases from V and 7 bases from J, with 14 bases between. This CDR3 reads CASSWGAFEAFF. The CDR3 DNA sequence: TGTGCCAGCTCTTGGGGGGCCTTTGAAGCTTTCTTT.

There are many counts of this clonotype. This sequence joins TRBV2 and TRBJ2-6, with D uncertain. Trimming pared 8 bases from V and 0 bases from J, leaving 11 bases between. Germline assignment: CDR1 SNHLY and CDR2 FYNNEI. The CDR3 length is 15 residues. CDR3 bases: TGTGCCAGCCGTTCCTTCCTCTCTGGGGCCAACGTCCTGACTTTC. As protein: CASRSFLSGANVLTF.